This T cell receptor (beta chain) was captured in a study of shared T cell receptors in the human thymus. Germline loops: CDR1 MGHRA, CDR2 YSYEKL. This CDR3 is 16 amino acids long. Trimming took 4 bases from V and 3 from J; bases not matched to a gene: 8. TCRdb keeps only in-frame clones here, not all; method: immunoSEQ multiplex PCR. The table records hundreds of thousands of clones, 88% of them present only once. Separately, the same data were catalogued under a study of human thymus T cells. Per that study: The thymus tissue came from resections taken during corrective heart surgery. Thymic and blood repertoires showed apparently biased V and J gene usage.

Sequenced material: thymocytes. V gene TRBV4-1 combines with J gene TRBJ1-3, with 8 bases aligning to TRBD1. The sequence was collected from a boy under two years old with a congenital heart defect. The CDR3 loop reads CASSPRDRSIGNTIYF. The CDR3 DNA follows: TGCGCCAGCAGCCCTCGGGACAGGTCTATTGGAAACACCATATATTTT.